A single sample is the source of the 26 T cell receptor beta chains below, sequenced in a study of T cells in Graves' hyperthyroidism and ophthalmopathy. Amplification yielded TCR beta CDR3 regions, with RNA transcripts as the source. Researchers ran a first-round RT-PCR on the TCR CDR3 using the HTBI primer set. TCRdb reprocessed the multiplex PCR reads with MiXCR, giving one entry per CDR3 protein. The profile shows 600,000 to 850,000 distinct CDR3 sequences, under 20% of them singletons. The material sequenced was blood. Receptors originate from a woman in her 50s with Graves' hyperthyroidism that later progressed to Graves' ophthalmopathy.

The count of this clonotype is one. This rearrangement joins TRBV27 to TRBJ1-6; the D gene is possibly TRBD1 (6 bases). V was clipped by 6 bases and J by 8 bases, with 23 bases between them. Germline V gene data show CDR1 as MNHEY and CDR2 as SMNVEV (reference sequence). This CDR3 is built from 17 residues. The CDR3 region has the DNA TGTGCCAGCAGACCTTCTACAGGGTTCGCAGAGGATTCACCCCTCCACTTT. Protein product: CASRPSTGFAEDSPLHF.

At least ten counts were recorded for this clonotype. The chain joins TRBV12-3 or TRBV12-4 to TRBJ2-1; D may correspond to TRBD1 or TRBD2 (5 bases each). The CDR3 has 15 amino acids. The germline V and J ends were trimmed by 3 bases and 8 bases, with 17 bases remaining between them. The chain's CDR3 is CASSLSSRGVDEQFF. Here the CDR3 DNA reads TGTGCCAGCAGTTTGAGTAGCAGAGGGGTAGATGAGCAGTTCTTC.

This rearrangement joins TRBV7-9 to TRBJ2-7; D not certain. V was cut by 2 bases and J by 2 bases, with 7 bases left in between. Germline V gene sequence: CDR1 SEHNR, CDR2 FQNEAQ (reference sequence). This CDR3 contains 13 residues. CDR3 in amino acids: CASSLTVTYEQYF. The CDR3 DNA sequence: TGTGCCAGCAGCTTAACTGTAACCTACGAGCAGTACTTC.

This chain links TRBV10-2 with TRBJ2-2; D gene uncertain. Per the germline V gene, CDR1 is WSHSY and CDR2 is SAAADI. There are 14 residues in the CDR3. V was cut by 8 bases and J by 4 bases, with 14 bases left in between. CDR3 amino acids: CASEDLPGTGELFF. The CDR3 bases are TGCGCCAGCGAAGACCTCCCGGGCACCGGGGAGCTGTTTTTT.

The CDR3 loop is CASSLTQAGSQPQHF. CDR3 DNA: TGTGCCAGCAGCTTGACCCAGGCAGGGAGTCAGCCCCAGCATTTT. The chain has TRBV5-6 and TRBJ1-5; possible D gene TRBD1, 5 bases. Per germline, CDR1 SGHDT and CDR2 YYEEEE. V lost 1 base and J 6 bases, leaving 14 bases between the germline ends. There are 15 residues in the CDR3.

This clonotype was seen a handful of times. The rearrangement links TRBV3-1 to TRBJ2-1, with D possibly matching TRBD2 (5 bases). V was pared by 0 bases and J by 9 bases, with 24 bases between. CDR1 LGHDT and CDR2 YNNKEL come from the germline V gene (reference sequence). This CDR3 is 18 amino acids long. The CDR3 protein is CASSQDKSADDGDLEQFF. The CDR3 nucleotides read TGTGCCAGCAGCCAAGATAAATCAGCGGACGATGGGGATCTTGAGCAGTTCTTC.

This clonotype has ten or more counts. V gene TRBV11-3 combines with J gene TRBJ2-1; D gene ambiguous. Trimming pared 3 bases from V and 2 bases from J, leaving 8 bases between. Germline CDR1 reads SGHNT; CDR2 reads YENEEA. The CDR3 length is 14 residues. CDR3 in DNA: TGTGCCAGCAGCTTGGGCCAGGCCTACAATGAGCAGTTCTTC. This sequence encodes CASSLGQAYNEQFF.

Points on this clonotype: This sequence may be a read error, since a much larger clone differs from it by one base. This chain links TRBV12-3 or TRBV12-4 with TRBJ1-1, with 12 bases that match TRBD1. The CDR3 is 15 amino acids. The CDR3 loop reads CASNWGTGGLAEASF. CDR3 nucleotides: TGTGCCAGCAACTGGGGGACAGGGGGCTTAGCTGAAGCTTCCTTT.

The rearrangement uses TRBV20-1 and TRBJ2-3, with no clear D. Germline V lookup: CDR1 DFQATT, CDR2 SNEGSKA (reference sequence). The CDR3 has 13 residues. The V gene lost 1 base and the J gene lost 3 bases, with 8 bases spanning the gap. CDR3 amino acids: CSARALRTDTQYF. For the CDR3, the DNA is TGCAGTGCTAGAGCACTGAGGACAGATACGCAGTATTTT.

The V call is TRBV10-2, the J call TRBJ2-1; D not certain. V lost 0 bases and J lost 2, with 5 bases in between. Germline lookup yields CDR1 WSHSY and CDR2 SAAADI. The CDR3 spans 14 residues. The CDR3 loop reads CASSESMTYNEQFF. CDR3 DNA sequence: TGCGCCAGCAGTGAGTCGATGACCTACAATGAGCAGTTCTTC.

This clonotype appeared many times. The chain joins TRBV12-3 or TRBV12-4 to TRBJ2-1; 8 positions match TRBD2. The CDR3 is 16 residues long. The ends lost 7 bases at V and 5 bases at J; junction bases unmatched: 13. The CDR3 reads CASTTSGGGRNNEQFF. In DNA, the CDR3 is TGTGCCAGCACTACCTCTGGCGGGGGGCGGAACAATGAGCAGTTCTTC.

With respect to this clonotype: A junction end diverges from the germline sequence, so it may reflect a read error. The rearrangement joins TRBV12-3 or TRBV12-4 to TRBJ1-5; perhaps TRBD1 as D (5 bases). There are 13 residues in the CDR3. Here the CDR3 reads CACSRQGNQPQHF. CDR3 sequence (DNA): TGTGCCTGCAGCCGTCAGGGTAATCAGCCCCAGCATTTT.

This clonotype was recorded many times. J is TRBJ2-3 and V is TRBV6-1; either TRBD1 or TRBD2 may fit D (5 bases each). V was shortened by 2 bases and J by 5 bases, with 26 bases between the two germline ends. Germline values: CDR1 MNHNS, CDR2 SASEGT. CDR3 length: 19 amino acids. CDR3 region: CASSERTPQGPLRVDTQYF. The DNA for the CDR3 is TGTGCCAGCAGTGAACGGACCCCCCAGGGACCATTAAGGGTAGATACGCAGTATTTT.

The chain recombines TRBV27 with TRBJ2-3; 10 bases align to TRBD2. CDR1 is MNHEY, CDR2 SMNVEV, per germline (reference sequence). Losses at the gene ends were 4 bases for V and 7 bases for J; bases not matched to a gene: 8. The CDR3 has 15 amino acids. CDR3 in amino acids: CASSWEAGGPYTQYF. CDR3 nucleotides: TGTGCCAGCAGTTGGGAAGCGGGGGGGCCATATACGCAGTATTTT.

The chain joins TRBV9 to TRBJ2-1, with 8 bases identical to TRBD2. CDR1 and CDR2 from the germline V gene are SGDLS and YYNGEE. V gave up 4 bases and J gave up 5 bases; unmatched junction bases: 8. CDR3 length equals 15 residues. The CDR3 DNA sequence: TGTGCCAGCAGCTACCGAGCGGGGGAGCACAATGAGCAGTTCTTC. Translation gives CASSYRAGEHNEQFF.

This clonotype was counted between two and nine times. The chain links TRBV19 to TRBJ1-1; weak D call: TRBD1 (5 bases). Trimming removed 9 bases from V and 0 bases from J, with 11 bases in between. The germline V gene has CDR1 LNHDA and CDR2 SQIVND (reference sequence). The CDR3 is made up of 13 amino acids. In DNA form, the CDR3 reads TGTGCCAGCCGGGGGGACTTGAACACTGAAGCTTTCTTT. This translates into CASRGDLNTEAFF.

This clonotype has just a few counts. The chain links TRBV29-1 to TRBJ2-1, with 11 nucleotides matching TRBD2. V shed 0 bases and J 8 bases; nucleotides not matched to a gene: 9. The CDR3 runs to 16 residues. The germline gives CDR1 SQVTM, CDR2 ANQGSEA. This CDR3 reads CSVEDPSGGLSDEQFF. The CDR3 DNA sequence: TGCAGCGTTGAAGATCCTAGCGGGGGGCTTTCGGATGAGCAGTTCTTC.

This clonotype was seen ten or more times. The rearrangement uses TRBV20-1 and TRBJ2-7; 7 nucleotides match TRBD2. The CDR3 spans 13 residues. V was pared by 6 bases and J by 2 bases, with 7 bases of the junction left unmatched. Germline assignment: CDR1 DFQATT and CDR2 SNEGSKA (reference sequence). CDR3: CSAPAGYAYEQYF. The CDR3 nucleotides read TGCAGTGCCCCAGCGGGGTACGCCTACGAGCAGTACTTC.

This clonotype appeared many times. The genes are TRBV18 and TRBJ1-2; tentative D call: TRBD1 (6 bases). This CDR3 has 16 amino acids. V gave up 2 bases and J gave up 2 bases, with 15 bases separating them. The germline V gene encodes CDR1 KGHSH and CDR2 LQKENI. CDR3 amino acids: CASSPGPDRRNYGYTF. CDR3 sequence (DNA): TGTGCCAGCTCACCAGGCCCCGACAGGCGCAACTATGGCTACACCTTC.

The chain uses TRBV3-1 and TRBJ1-2; D perhaps matches TRBD1 (5 bases). From germline, CDR1 is LGHDT and CDR2 YNNKEL (reference sequence). V was cut by 4 bases and J by 4 bases, with 28 bases left in between. The CDR3 totals 19 residues. The CDR3 nucleotides read TGTGCCAGCAGCCCACCACAACTATCTATCCGGGGCCGGGGCTATGGCTACACCTTC. It is translated as CASSPPQLSIRGRGYGYTF.

The sample holds a few counts of this clonotype. The chain uses TRBV7-9 and TRBJ2-1; TRBD2 matches 12 bases. The J segment lost 6 bases and the V segment lost 4 bases, leaving 10 bases of the junction unmatched. The germline V gene encodes CDR1 SEHNR and CDR2 FQNEAQ (reference sequence). The CDR3 consists of 17 residues. The CDR3 sequence: CASSSLSSGGAVNEQFF. CDR3 in DNA: TGTGCCAGCAGCTCCCTCTCTAGCGGGGGGGCAGTCAATGAGCAGTTCTTC.

This clonotype was detected ten times or more. The chain uses TRBV5-1 and TRBJ2-4, with 7 positions matching TRBD1. J lost 10 bases, V lost 4 bases, and 14 bases had no gene match. CDR1 SGHRS and CDR2 YFSETQ come from the germline V gene. The CDR3 length is 15 residues. Here the CDR3 reads CASSPAQGSLSIQYF. The CDR3 nucleotides read TGCGCCAGCAGCCCGGCACAGGGGTCGCTTTCGATTCAGTACTTC. The whole variable domain, filled in from reference TRBV5-1 and TRBJ2-4, reads KAGVTQTPRYLIKTRGQQVTLSCSPISGHRSVSWYQQTPGQGLQFLFEYFSETQRNKGNFPGRFSGRQFSNSRSEMNVSTLELGDSALYLCASSPAQGSLSIQYFGAGTRLSVL.

On this clonotype itself: One base away lies a much larger clone, so this may be a sequencing read error. CDR3 DNA sequence: TGCGCCAGCAGCTTGTTGGGGGGCACTAATGGAAAACTGTTTTTT. It is translated as CASSLLGGTNGKLFF. The chain carries TRBV5-1 and TRBJ1-4, with D perhaps TRBD1 (6 bases). The CDR3 sequence is 15 residues long. Germline V gene data show CDR1 as SGHRS and CDR2 as YFSETQ. Full variable domain (rest looked up from reference TRBV5-1 and TRBJ1-4): KAGVTQTPRYLIKTRGQQVTLSCSPISGHRSVSWYQQTPGQGLQFLFEYFSETQRNKGNFPGRFSGRQFSNSRSEMNVSTLELGDSALYLCASSLLGGTNGKLFFGSGTQLSVL.

This clonotype was picked up many times. V usage is TRBV5-6 and J usage is TRBJ1-1, with 8 bases aligning to TRBD1. V trimming: 7 bases; J trimming: 5 bases; junction bases outside the gene matches: 10. CDR1 is SGHDT and CDR2 is YYEEEE in the germline V gene. CDR3 size: 14 residues. CDR3 nucleotides: TGTGCCAGCGGCAGGGGGCTCGGGAAGACTGAAGCTTTCTTT. Encoded protein: CASGRGLGKTEAFF.

The J gene is TRBJ1-2, the V gene TRBV27, with 7 bases lining up with TRBD1. The germline V gene encodes CDR1 MNHEY and CDR2 SMNVEV (reference sequence). Trimming at V came to 4 bases and at J to 8 bases, leaving 4 bases not matched to a gene. The CDR3 length is 12 residues. In DNA form, the CDR3 reads TGTGCCAGCAGTTCGACAGGGTCCGGCTACACCTTC. Its translation: CASSSTGSGYTF.

This clonotype was counted only a few times. The chain has TRBV20-1 and TRBJ1-2; 8 bases match TRBD1. With 5 bases clipped from V and 7 bases from J, the junction kept 18 bases outside the gene matches. This CDR3 spans 16 amino acids. Germline V gene sequence: CDR1 DFQATT, CDR2 SNEGSKA (reference sequence). The CDR3 protein is CSASDTARQGRVGYTF. CDR3 DNA: TGCAGTGCTTCCGACACCGCTAGACAGGGGCGGGTTGGCTACACCTTC.